The source of this TCR beta chain is a study of post-analysis software for immune sequencing data. Whole-study context: Multiple sclerosis in the patients followed relapsing-remitting, secondary progressive and progressive-relapsing courses. General study points: Five or six TRBV segments were more frequent in patients than controls; TRBV5-6, TRBV5-1 and TRBV20-1 belonged to this group. Significantly lower normalized Chao1 diversity was seen in multiple sclerosis patients than in controls. Co-batched samples clustered tightly together by F measure.

For this clonotype: The antigen remains unidentified.

The trim removed 5 bases at V and 7 bases at J, leaving 4 bases unmatched. Germline V CDR1 and CDR2: SQVTM, ANQGSEA. The CDR3 has 13 residues. TCR beta libraries were prepared from cDNA with unique molecular identifiers. Input of roughly 0.95 to 10 million T cells yielded hundreds of thousands of cDNA molecules. MiXCR, applied by TCRdb to the PCR reads, yields one record per CDR3 protein. The sample has 600,000 to 700,000 distinct CDR3 sequences, over 45% seen once. This TCR derives from a girl aged 2-10 years with multiple sclerosis. Source material: blood. This sequence joins TRBV29-1 and TRBJ2-1; 11 positions match TRBD2. The CDR3 DNA reads TGCAGCGTTTATAGCGGGGGGGCAAATGAGCAGTTCTTC. This gives the protein CSVYSGGANEQFF.